This is a list of T cell receptor beta chains from one sample in a study of OX40 agonist ivuxolimab in advanced cancers. Libraries were prepared by immunoSEQ multiplex PCR; TCRdb keeps only in-frame clonotypes and omits some of them. This table has about 89,000 clones, 93% appearing once. The sequenced sample was CD4+ or CD8+ T cells sorted from blood, obtained in a trial of the OX40 agonist ivuxolimab. These receptors originate from an adult with an advanced solid tumor such as melanoma, head and neck, liver or kidney cancer. Each CDR3 is given with its conserved first and last residue. The order of the fields is clone size, CDR3 length, V gene, CDR3 protein. Size tells how often a clone was seen (once, few, many) or the class of an expanded clone, and some rows leave it out.

.	19	TRBV18	CASSPMRPTSTGAYNEQFF
once	17	TRBV13	CASSLGALAGISDTQYF
.	12	TRBV30	CAWNVGRGGYTF
.	17	TRBV28	CASSFLAGGRSTDTQYF
.	15	TRBV6-6	CASKKKAGAEETQYF
.	16	TRBV4-2	CASSQEPRDINEKLFF
.	14	TRBV29-1	CSVGRIGRDSEAFF
.	16	TRBV6-5	CASSSPRLRPDQPQHF
.	14	TRBV28	CASRRTGEGIEQFF
.	13	TRBV12-5	CASGGLVGNEQFF
.	16	TRBV7-4	CASSPRHRVQGNTIYF
.	16	TRBV4-3	CASSQEGRGWSYGYTF
.	16	TRBV9	CASSVGPLADSDTQYF
.	19	TRBV14	CASSQDLPTGQNNGNTIYF
.	16	TRBV10-2	CASSALWSGGASEQFF
once	14	TRBV28	CASSLGQGSYGYTF
.	13	TRBV28	CASSFGAGYGYTF
.	11	TRBV6-5	CASSPYKTQYF
.	13	TRBV9	CASSISIGAEAFF
few	11	TRBV30	CAWSVRAGYTF
.	15	TRBV7-3	CASRVPGLGLHEQFF
.	13	TRBV7-9	CASSPLGWDEQFF
.	13	TRBV6-1	CAMRQALNYGYTF
.	15	TRBV4-3	CASSQEPRGNSPLHF
.	15	TRBV30	CAWNNPRTGNTEAFF